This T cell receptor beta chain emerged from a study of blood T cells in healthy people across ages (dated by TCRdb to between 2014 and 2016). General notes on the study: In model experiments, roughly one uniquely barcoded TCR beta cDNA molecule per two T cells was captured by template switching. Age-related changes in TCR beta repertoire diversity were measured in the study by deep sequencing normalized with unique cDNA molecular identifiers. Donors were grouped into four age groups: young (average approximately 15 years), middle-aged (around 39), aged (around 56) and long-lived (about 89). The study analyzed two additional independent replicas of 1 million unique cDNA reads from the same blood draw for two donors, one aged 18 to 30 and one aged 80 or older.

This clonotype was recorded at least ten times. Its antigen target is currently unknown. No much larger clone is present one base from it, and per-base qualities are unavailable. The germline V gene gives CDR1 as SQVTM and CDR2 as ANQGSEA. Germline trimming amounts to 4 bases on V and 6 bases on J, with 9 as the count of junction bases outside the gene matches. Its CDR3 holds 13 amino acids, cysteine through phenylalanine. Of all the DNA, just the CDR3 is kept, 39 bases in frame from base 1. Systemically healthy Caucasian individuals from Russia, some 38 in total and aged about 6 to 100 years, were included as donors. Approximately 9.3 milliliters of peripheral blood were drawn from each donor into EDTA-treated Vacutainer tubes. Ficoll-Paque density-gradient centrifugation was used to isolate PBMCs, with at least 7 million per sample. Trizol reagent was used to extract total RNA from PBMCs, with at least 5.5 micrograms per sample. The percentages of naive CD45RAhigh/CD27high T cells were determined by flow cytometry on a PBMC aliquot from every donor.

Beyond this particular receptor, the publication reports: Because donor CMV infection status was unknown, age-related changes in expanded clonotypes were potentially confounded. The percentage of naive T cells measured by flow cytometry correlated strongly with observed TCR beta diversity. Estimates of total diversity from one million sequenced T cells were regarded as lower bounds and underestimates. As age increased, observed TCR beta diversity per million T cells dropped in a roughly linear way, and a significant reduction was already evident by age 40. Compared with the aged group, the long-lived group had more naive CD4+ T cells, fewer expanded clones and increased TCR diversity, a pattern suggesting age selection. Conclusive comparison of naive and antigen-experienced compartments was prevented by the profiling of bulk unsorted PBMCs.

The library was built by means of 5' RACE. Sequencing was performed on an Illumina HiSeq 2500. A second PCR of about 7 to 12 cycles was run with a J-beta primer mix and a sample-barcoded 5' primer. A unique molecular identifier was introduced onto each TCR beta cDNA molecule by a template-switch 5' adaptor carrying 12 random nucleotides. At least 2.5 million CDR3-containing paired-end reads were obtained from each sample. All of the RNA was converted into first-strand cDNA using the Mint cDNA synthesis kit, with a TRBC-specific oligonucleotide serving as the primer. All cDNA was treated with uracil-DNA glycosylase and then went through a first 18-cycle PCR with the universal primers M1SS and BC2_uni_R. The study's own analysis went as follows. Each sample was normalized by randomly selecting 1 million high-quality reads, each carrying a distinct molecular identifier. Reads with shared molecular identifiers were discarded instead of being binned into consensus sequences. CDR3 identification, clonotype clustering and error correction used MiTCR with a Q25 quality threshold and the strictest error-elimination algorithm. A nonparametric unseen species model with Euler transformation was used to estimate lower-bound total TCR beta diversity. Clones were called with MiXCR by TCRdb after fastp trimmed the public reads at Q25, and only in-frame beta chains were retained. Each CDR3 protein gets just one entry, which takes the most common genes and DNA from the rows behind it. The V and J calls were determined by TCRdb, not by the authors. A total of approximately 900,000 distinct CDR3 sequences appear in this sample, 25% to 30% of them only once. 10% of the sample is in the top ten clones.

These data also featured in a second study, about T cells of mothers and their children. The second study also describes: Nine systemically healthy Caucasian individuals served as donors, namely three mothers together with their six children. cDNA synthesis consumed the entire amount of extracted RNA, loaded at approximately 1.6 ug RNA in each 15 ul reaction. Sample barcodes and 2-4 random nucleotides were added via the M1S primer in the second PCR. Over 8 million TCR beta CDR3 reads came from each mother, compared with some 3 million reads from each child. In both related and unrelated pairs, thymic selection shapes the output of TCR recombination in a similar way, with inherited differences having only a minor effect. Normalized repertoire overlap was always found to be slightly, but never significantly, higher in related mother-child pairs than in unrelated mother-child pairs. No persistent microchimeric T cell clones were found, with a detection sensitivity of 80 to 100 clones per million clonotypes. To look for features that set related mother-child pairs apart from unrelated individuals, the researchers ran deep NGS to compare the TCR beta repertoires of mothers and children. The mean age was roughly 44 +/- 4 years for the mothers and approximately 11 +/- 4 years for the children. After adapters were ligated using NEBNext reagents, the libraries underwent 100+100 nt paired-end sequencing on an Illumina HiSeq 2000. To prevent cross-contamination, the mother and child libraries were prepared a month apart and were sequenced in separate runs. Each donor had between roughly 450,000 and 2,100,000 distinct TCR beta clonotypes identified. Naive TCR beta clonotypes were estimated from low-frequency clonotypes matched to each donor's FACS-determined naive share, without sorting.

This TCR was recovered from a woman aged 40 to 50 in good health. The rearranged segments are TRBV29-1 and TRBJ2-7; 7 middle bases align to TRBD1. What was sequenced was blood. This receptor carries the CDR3 CSVGERGPFEQYF. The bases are TGCAGCGTTGGGGAAAGGGGGCCGTTCGAGCAGTACTTC.